The subject of this entry is one T cell receptor (beta chain). The immunoSEQ assay was v3. Libraries were sequenced to some 2 million read pairs (survey) or 5-6 million (deep). TCRdb keeps only in-frame clones here, not all; method: immunoSEQ multiplex PCR. The data hold approximately 30,000 clones, with 74% observed a single time. This specimen comes from a study of TIL therapy for anti-PD-1-resistant metastatic lung cancer. At the level of the study: Tumors carried a median about 1.5 non-synonymous mutations per megabase.

Time point noted: pre-treatment sample, taken before nivolumab and TIL therapy. The trim removed 0 bases at V and 8 bases at J, leaving 9 bases unmatched. The CDR3 has 16 amino acids. Germline values: CDR1 SGHKS, CDR2 YYEKEE (reference sequence). The sequence was obtained from a woman between 25 and 80 years old with non-small cell lung cancer. This material consisted of blood, taken at baseline. J is TRBJ2-1 and V is TRBV5-5; 9 bases are a match to TRBD2. The CDR3 DNA reads as TGTGCCAGCAGCTTGGCGATCGCGGGAGGGCCCGATGAGCAGTTCTTC. Translating it yields CASSLAIAGGPDEQFF.